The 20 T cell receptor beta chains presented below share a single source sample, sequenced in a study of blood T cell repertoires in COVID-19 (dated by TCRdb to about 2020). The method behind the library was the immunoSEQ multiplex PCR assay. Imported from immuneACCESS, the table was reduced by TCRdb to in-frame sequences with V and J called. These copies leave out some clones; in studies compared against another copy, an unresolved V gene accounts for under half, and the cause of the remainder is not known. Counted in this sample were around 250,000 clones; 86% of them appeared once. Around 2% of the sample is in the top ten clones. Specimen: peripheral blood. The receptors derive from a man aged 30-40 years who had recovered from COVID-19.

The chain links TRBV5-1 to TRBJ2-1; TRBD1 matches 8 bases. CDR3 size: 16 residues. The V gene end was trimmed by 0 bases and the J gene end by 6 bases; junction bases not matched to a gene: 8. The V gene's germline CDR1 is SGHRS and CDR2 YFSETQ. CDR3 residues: CASSLVGSGGSNEQFF. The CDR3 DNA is TGCGCCAGCAGCTTGGTGGGATCAGGGGGCTCCAATGAGCAGTTCTTC.

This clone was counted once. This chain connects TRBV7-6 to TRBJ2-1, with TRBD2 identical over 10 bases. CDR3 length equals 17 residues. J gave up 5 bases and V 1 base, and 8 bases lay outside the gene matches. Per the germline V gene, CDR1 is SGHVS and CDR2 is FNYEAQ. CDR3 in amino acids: CASSLVTLAGAHNEQFF. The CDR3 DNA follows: TGTGCCAGCAGCTTAGTGACTCTAGCGGGGGCCCACAATGAGCAGTTCTTC. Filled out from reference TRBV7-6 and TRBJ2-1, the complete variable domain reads GAGVSQSPRYKVTKRGQDVALRCDPISGHVSLYWYRQALGQGPEFLTYFNYEAQQDKSGLPNDRFSAERPEGSISTLTIQRTEQRDSAMYRCASSLVTLAGAHNEQFFGPGTRLTVL.

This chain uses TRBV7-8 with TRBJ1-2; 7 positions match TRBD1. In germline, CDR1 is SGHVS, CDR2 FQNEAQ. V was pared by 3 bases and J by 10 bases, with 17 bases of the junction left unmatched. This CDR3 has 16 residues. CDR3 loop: CASSFIWGGQAEDYTF. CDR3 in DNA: TGTGCCAGCAGCTTCATATGGGGAGGACAGGCCGAGGACTACACCTTC.

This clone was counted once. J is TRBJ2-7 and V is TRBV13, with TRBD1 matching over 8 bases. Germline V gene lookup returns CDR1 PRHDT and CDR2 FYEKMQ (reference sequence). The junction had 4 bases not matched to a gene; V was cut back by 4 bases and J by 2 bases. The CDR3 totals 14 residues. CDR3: CASSSGTGPYEQYF. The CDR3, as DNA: TGTGCCAGCAGCTCCGGGACAGGACCCTACGAGCAGTACTTC.

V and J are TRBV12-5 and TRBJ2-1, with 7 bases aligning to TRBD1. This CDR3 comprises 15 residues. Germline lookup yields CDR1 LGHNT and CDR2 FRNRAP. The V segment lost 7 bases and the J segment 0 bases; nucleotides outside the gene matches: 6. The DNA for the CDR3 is TGTGCTAGTGCCCTAAGGGACAGCTCCTACAATGAGCAGTTCTTC. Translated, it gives CASALRDSSYNEQFF.

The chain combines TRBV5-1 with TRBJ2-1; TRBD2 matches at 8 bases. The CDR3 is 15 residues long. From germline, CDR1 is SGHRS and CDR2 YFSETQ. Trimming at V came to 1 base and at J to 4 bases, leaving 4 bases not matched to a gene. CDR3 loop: CASSLSGGGYNEQFF. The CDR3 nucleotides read TGCGCCAGCAGCTTGTCTGGCGGGGGGTACAATGAGCAGTTCTTC.

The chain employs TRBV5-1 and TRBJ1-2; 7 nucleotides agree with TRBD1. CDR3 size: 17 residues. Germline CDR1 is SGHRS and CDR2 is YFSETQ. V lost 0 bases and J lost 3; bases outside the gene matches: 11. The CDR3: CASSLDGRQGLDYGYTF. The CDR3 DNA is TGCGCCAGCAGCTTGGATGGGCGACAGGGCCTAGACTATGGCTACACCTTC.

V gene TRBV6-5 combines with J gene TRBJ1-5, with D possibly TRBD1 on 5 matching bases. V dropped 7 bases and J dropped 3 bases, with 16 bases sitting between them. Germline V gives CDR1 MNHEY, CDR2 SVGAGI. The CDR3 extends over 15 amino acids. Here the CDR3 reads CASIGGDGNNQPQHF. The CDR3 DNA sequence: TGTGCCAGCATAGGAGGGGATGGGAACAATCAGCCCCAGCATTTT.

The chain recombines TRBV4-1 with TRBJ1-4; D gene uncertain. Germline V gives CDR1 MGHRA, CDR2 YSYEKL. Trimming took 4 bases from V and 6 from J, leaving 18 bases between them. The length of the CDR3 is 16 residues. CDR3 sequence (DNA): TGCGCCAGCAGCCCCGGACCCGCCCGGGAATATGAAAAACTGTTTTTT. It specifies CASSPGPAREYEKLFF.

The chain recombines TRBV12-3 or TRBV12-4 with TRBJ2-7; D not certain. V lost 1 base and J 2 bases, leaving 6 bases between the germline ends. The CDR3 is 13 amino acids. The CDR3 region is CASSLVFAYEQYF. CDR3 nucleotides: TGTGCCAGCAGTTTAGTATTCGCCTACGAGCAGTACTTC.

The CDR3 loop reads CASSPRPYEQYF. DNA for the CDR3: TGTGCCAGCAGCCCGCGGCCCTACGAGCAGTACTTC. The rearrangement joins TRBV9 to TRBJ2-7; D unclear. Germline V gives CDR1 SGDLS, CDR2 YYNGEE. There are 12 residues in the CDR3. V gave up 4 bases and J gave up 2 bases, with 7 bases separating them.

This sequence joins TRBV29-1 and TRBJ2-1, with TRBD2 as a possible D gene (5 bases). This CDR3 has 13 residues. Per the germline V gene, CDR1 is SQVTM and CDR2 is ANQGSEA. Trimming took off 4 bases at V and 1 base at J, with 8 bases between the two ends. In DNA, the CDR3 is TGCAGCGTTGTCGGGGTATCCTACAATGAGCAGTTCTTC. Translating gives CSVVGVSYNEQFF.

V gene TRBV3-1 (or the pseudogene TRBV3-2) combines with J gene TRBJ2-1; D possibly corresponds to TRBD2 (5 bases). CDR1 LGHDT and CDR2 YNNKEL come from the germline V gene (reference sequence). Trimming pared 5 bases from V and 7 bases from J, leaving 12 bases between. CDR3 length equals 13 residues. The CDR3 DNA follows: TGTGCCAGCAGCTTTGGGAGCCGTAATGAGCAGTTCTTC. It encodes CASSFGSRNEQFF.

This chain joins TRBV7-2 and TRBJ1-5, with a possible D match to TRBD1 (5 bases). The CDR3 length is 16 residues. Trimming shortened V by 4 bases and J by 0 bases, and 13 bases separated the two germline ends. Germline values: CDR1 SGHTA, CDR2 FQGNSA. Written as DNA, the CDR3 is TGTGCCAGCAGCTCAGGGAACCGTTATAGCAATCAGCCCCAGCATTTT. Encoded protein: CASSSGNRYSNQPQHF.

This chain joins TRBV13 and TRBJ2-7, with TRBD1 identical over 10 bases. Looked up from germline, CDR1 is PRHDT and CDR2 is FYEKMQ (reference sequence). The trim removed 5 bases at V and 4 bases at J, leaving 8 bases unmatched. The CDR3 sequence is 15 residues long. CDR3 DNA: TGTGCCAGCAGCCTGATGACAGGGGGCTTGTACGAGCAGTACTTC. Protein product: CASSLMTGGLYEQYF.

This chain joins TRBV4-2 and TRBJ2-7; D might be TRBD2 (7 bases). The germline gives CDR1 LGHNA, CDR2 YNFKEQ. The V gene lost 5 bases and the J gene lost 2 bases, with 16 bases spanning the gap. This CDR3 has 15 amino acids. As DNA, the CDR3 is TGTGCCAGCAGCGGTCGGGGGGCCTTTACCTACGAGCAGTACTTC. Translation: CASSGRGAFTYEQYF.

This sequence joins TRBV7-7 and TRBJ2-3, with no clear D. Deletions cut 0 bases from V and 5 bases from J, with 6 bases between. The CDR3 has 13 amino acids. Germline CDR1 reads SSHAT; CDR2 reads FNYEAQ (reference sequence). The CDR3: CASSLAFGDTQYF. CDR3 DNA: TGTGCCAGCAGCTTAGCGTTCGGAGATACGCAGTATTTT.

This CDR3 is CASSYWGQASYEQYF. The CDR3 DNA sequence: TGTGCCAGCAGTTACTGGGGACAGGCCTCCTACGAGCAGTACTTC. The V call is TRBV6-2 or TRBV6-3, the J call TRBJ2-7; 8 nucleotides match TRBD1. CDR3 size: 15 residues. CDR1 and CDR2 from the germline V gene are MNHEY and SVGEGT. The junction had 2 bases not matched to a gene; V was cut back by 1 base and J by 0 bases.

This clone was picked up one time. The CDR3, as DNA: TGTGCCAGCAGTGAGACCGGGACACAAATCACCTACGAGCAGTACTTC. Amino acids: CASSETGTQITYEQYF. This chain connects TRBV25-1 to TRBJ2-7, with D tentatively TRBD1 (6 bases). Germline V gene lookup returns CDR1 MGHDK and CDR2 SYGVNS. The CDR3 sequence is 16 residues long. Trimming removed 3 bases from V and 2 bases from J, with 17 bases in between.

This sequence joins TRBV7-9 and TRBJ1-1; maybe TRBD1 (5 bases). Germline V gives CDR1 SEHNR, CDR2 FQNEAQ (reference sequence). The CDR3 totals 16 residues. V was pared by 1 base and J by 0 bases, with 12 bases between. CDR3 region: CASSLVGVKVNTEAFF. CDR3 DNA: TGTGCCAGCAGCTTAGTAGGGGTAAAAGTGAACACTGAAGCTTTCTTT.